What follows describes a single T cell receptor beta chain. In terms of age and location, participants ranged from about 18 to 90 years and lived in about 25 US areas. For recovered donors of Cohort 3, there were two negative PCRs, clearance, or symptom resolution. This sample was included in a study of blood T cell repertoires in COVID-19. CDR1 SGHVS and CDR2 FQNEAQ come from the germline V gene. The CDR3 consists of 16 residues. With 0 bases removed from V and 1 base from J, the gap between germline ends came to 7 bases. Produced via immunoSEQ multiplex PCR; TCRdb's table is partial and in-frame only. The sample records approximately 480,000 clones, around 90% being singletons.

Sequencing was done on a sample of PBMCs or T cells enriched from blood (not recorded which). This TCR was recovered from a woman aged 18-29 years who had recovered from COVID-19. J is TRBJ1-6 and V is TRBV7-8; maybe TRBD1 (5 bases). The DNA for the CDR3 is TGTGCCAGCAGCTTAGCGGGGCTATCCTATAATTCACCCCTCCACTTT. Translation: CASSLAGLSYNSPLHF.